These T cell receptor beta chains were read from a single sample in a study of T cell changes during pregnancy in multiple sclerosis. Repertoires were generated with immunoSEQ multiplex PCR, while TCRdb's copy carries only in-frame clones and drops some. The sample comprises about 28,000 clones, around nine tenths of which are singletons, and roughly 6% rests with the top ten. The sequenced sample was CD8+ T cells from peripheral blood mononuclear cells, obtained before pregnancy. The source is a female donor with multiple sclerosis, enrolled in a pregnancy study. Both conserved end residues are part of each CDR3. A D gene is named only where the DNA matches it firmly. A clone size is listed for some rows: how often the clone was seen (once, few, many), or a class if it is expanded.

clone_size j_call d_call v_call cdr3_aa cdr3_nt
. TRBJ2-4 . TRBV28 CASSFLWESGNIQYF TGTGCCAGCAGTTTTTTGTGGGAGTCGGGAAACATTCAGTACTTC
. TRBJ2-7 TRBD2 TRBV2 CASREAGGVRYEQYF TGTGCCAGCAGGGAGGCTGGGGGGGTACGGTACGAGCAGTACTTC
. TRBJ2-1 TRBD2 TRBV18 CASSPRQREEAYNEQFF TGTGCCAGCTCACCACGGCAACGGGAGGAGGCCTACAATGAGCAGTTCTTC
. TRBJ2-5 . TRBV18 CASSPPLTEATIETQYF TGTGCCAGCTCACCACCTTTAACGGAGGCGACTATCGAGACCCAGTACTTC
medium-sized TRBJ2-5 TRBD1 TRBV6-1 CASSDPPGQGRETQYF TGTGCCAGCAGTGACCCCCCGGGACAGGGGAGAGAGACCCAGTACTTC
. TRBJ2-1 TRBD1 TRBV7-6 CASSLEGAGEQFF TGTGCCAGCAGCTTAGAGGGGGCAGGCGAGCAGTTCTTC
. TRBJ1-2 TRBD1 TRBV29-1 CSVEDEQGVGYTF TGCAGCGTTGAAGATGAACAGGGGGTTGGCTACACCTTC
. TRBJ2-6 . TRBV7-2 CASSLGQTPYSGANVLTF TGTGCCAGCAGCCTTGGACAGACACCCTACTCTGGGGCCAACGTCCTGACTTTC
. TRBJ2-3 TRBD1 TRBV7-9 CASSSDRGQGLTDTQYF TGTGCCAGCAGCTCAGACAGGGGACAGGGTTTAACAGATACGCAGTATTTT
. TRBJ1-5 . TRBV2 CASSVWGASNQPQHF TGTGCCAGCAGTGTGTGGGGAGCGAGCAATCAGCCCCAGCATTTT
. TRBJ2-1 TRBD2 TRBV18 CASSELPGLAGFQTSYNEQFF TGTGCCAGCTCAGAACTCCCGGGACTAGCGGGATTTCAAACCTCCTACAATGAGCAGTTCTTC
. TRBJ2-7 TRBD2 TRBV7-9 CASSSWGLAGYYEQYF TGTGCCAGCAGCTCATGGGGACTAGCGGGATACTACGAGCAGTACTTC
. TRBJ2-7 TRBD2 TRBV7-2 CASSLELAGSYEQYF TGTGCCAGCAGCTTAGAGCTAGCGGGATCCTACGAGCAGTACTTC
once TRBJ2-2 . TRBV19 CASSIDRAGLGTGELFF TGTGCCAGTAGTATAGATCGGGCGGGACTGGGCACCGGGGAGCTGTTTTTT
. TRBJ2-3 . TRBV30 CAWRGQSTDTQYF TGTGCCTGGAGGGGACAAAGCACAGATACGCAGTATTTT
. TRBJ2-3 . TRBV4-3 CASSRLQGATDTQYF TGCGCCAGCAGCCGACTCCAGGGTGCGACAGATACGCAGTATTTT
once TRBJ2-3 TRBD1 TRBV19 CASSVGSGGVGTDTQYF TGTGCCAGTTCCGTCGGGTCAGGGGGTGTGGGCACAGATACGCAGTATTTT
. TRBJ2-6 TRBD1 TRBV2 CASRLPKQGATGANVLTF TGTGCCAGCCGGCTACCTAAACAGGGGGCGACCGGGGCCAACGTCCTGACTTTC
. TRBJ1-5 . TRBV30 CAWSVGATDNQPQHF TGTGCCTGGAGTGTAGGGGCGACGGACAATCAGCCCCAGCATTTT
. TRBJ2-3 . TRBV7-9 CASSPGLFSTDTQYF TGTGCCAGCAGCCCCGGACTCTTCAGCACAGATACGCAGTATTTT
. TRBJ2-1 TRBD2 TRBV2 CASRGLAGVYEQFF TGTGCCAGCCGGGGACTAGCGGGAGTATATGAGCAGTTCTTC
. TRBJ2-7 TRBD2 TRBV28 CASSPTPPEYSGISYEQYF TGTGCCAGCAGTCCGACCCCGCCCGAGTATAGCGGGATCTCCTACGAGCAGTACTTC
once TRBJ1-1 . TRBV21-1 CASSKSKKGETGVIFEAFF TGTGCCAGCAGCAAATCCAAAAAGGGAGAGACAGGGGTTATATTTGAAGCTTTCTTT
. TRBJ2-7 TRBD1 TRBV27 CASSSRDRTYEQYF TGTGCCAGCAGTTCCCGGGACAGAACCTACGAGCAGTACTTC
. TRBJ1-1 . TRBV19 CASFRNTEAFF TGTGCCAGTTTCAGGAACACTGAAGCTTTCTTT
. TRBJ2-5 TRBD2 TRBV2 CASSERERSQYF TGTGCCAGCAGTGAGCGGGAGAGGTCCCAGTACTTC
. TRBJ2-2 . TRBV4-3 CASSQVNGNTGELFF TGCGCCAGCAGCCAAGTTAACGGGAACACCGGGGAGCTGTTTTTT
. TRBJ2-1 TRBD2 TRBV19 CASSRAWREPSYNEQFF TGTGCCAGTAGCCGGGCCTGGCGGGAGCCGTCCTACAATGAGCAGTTCTTC
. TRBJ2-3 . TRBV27 CASSLSGGVGTDTQYF TGTGCCAGCAGTTTATCCGGGGGAGTCGGAACAGATACGCAGTATTTT
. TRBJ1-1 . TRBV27 CASSPQGLGTEAFF TGTGCCAGCAGTCCTCAGGGATTGGGCACTGAAGCTTTCTTT
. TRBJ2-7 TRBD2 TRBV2 CASSGPSGGPYEQYF TGTGCCAGCAGTGGTCCTAGCGGGGGACCCTACGAGCAGTACTTC
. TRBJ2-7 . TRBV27 CASRQGVSYEQYF TGTGCCAGCAGGCAAGGGGTCTCCTACGAGCAGTACTTC
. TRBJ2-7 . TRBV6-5 CASSYGLDRAYEQYF TGTGCCAGCAGTTACGGGTTGGACAGAGCCTACGAGCAGTACTTC
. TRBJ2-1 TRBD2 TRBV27 CASGLAGSYNEQFF TGTGCCAGCGGACTAGCCGGCTCCTACAATGAGCAGTTCTTC
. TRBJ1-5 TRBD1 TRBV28 CASSLDGTGFSQPQHF TGTGCCAGCAGTTTGGACGGGACAGGGTTCAGTCAGCCCCAGCATTTT
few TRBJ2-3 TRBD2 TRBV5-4 CASSLPGGREATDTQYF TGTGCCAGCAGCCTCCCTGGGGGGCGGGAGGCCACAGATACGCAGTATTTT
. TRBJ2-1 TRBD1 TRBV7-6 CASSLTGVYNEQFF TGTGCCAGCAGCTTGACAGGGGTTTACAATGAGCAGTTCTTC
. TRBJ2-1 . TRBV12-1 CASSPRTRQFF TGTGCCAGCAGCCCTCGTACAAGGCAGTTCTTC
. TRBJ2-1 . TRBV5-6 CASSPGSIGTNEQFF TGTGCCAGCAGCCCTGGGAGTATCGGGACAAATGAGCAGTTCTTC
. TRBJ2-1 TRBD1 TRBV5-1 CASKTSGQGYNEQFF TGCGCCAGCAAGACTTCGGGACAGGGTTACAATGAGCAGTTCTTC
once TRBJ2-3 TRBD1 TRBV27 CASSYSTGGAPDTQYF TGTGCCAGCAGTTACTCTACAGGGGGCGCCCCAGATACGCAGTATTTT
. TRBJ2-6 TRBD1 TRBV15 CATSSRWDRVEDSSGANVLTF TGTGCCACCAGCAGCCGTTGGGACAGGGTAGAAGATAGCTCTGGGGCCAACGTCCTGACTTTC
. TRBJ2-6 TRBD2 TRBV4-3 CASSQEPWRGLGGANVLTF TGCGCCAGCAGCCAAGAACCTTGGCGGGGACTAGGGGGGGCCAACGTCCTGACTTTC
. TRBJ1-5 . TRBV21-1 CASSKDPLQHF TGTGCCAGCAGCAAAGATCCTCTGCAGCATTTT
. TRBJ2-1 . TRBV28 CASNPHRRREQFF TGTGCCAGCAACCCCCATCGGCGCAGGGAGCAGTTCTTC
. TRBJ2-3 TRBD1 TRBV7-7 CASSYQDRVKDTQYF TGTGCTAGCAGCTATCAGGACAGGGTTAAAGATACGCAGTATTTT
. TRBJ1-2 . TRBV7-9 CASSLSLGRPMGGYTF TGTGCCAGCAGCTTAAGTCTCGGCAGGCCCATGGGTGGCTACACCTTC
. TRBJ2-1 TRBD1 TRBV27 CASSYSTGGNEQFF TGTGCCAGCAGTTACTCGACAGGGGGCAATGAGCAGTTCTTC
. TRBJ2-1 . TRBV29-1 CSVGVARGNEQFF TGCAGCGTTGGGGTAGCGCGGGGCAATGAGCAGTTCTTC
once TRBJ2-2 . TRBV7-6 CASSLNGGDANTGELFF TGTGCCAGCAGCTTAAACGGCGGGGACGCGAACACCGGGGAGCTGTTTTTT
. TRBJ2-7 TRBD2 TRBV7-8 CASSLGVWLAGTSYEQYF TGTGCCAGCAGCTTAGGGGTTTGGCTAGCGGGAACCTCCTACGAGCAGTACTTC
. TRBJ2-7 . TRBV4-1 CASSQDAGTIQGEQYF TGCGCCAGCAGCCAAGATGCCGGGACTATCCAGGGGGAGCAGTACTTC
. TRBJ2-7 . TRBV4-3 CASSQDPGNYEQYF TGCGCCAGCAGCCAAGATCCGGGAAACTACGAGCAGTACTTC
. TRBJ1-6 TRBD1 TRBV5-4 CASSTGVSPLHF TGTGCCAGCAGCACAGGGGTGTCACCCCTCCACTTT
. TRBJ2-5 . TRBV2 CASSVLGTLRGETQYF TGTGCCAGCAGTGTACTTGGGACTCTACGCGGGGAGACCCAGTACTTC